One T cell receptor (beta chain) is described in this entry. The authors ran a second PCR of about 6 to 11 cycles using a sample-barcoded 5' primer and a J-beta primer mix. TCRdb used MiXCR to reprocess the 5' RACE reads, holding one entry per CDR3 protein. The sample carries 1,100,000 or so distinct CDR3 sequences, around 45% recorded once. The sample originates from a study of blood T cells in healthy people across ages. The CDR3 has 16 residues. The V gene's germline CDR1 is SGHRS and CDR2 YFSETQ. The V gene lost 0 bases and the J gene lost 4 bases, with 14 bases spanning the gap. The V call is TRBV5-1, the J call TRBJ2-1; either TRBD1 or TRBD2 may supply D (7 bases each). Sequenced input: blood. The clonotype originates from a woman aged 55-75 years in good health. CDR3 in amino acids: CASSLVQGGAYNEQFF. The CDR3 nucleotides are TGCGCCAGCAGCTTGGTGCAGGGGGGGGCTTACAATGAGCAGTTCTTC.